These 27 T cell receptor beta chains were sequenced from one sample in a study of T cells after posttransplantation cyclophosphamide. Repertoires were generated with immunoSEQ multiplex PCR, while TCRdb's copy carries only in-frame clones and drops some. This table has about 3,400 clones, about 80% appearing once. Specimen: CD8+ T cells sorted from bone marrow. These receptor sequences come from a woman aged 60-75 years in good health, CMV-negative, and a related stem cell transplant donor.

V and J are TRBV7-9 and TRBJ1-1; 9 bases match TRBD1. CDR1 is SEHNR, CDR2 FQNEAQ, per germline (reference sequence). The CDR3 covers 15 residues. J lost 4 bases, V lost 1 base, and 4 bases had no gene match. DNA for the CDR3: TGTGCCAGCAGCTTAGAGGGGACAGGGAGCACTGAAGCTTTCTTT. Protein sequence: CASSLEGTGSTEAFF.

The chain recombines TRBV2 with TRBJ1-1; D call uncertain. With 3 bases removed from V and 0 bases from J, the gap between germline ends came to 5 bases. Per germline, CDR1 SNHLY and CDR2 FYNNEI. The CDR3 spans 13 residues. CDR3 coding DNA: TGTGCCAGCAGTGATGGCTTGAACACTGAAGCTTTCTTT. Protein: CASSDGLNTEAFF.

The CDR3 protein is CASSPPGQSFYEQYF. Written as DNA, the CDR3 is TGTGCCAGCAGTCCACCGGGACAGAGTTTCTACGAGCAGTACTTC. This rearrangement joins TRBV7-9 to TRBJ2-7; TRBD1 aligns across 7 bases. Germline V gene data show CDR1 as SEHNR and CDR2 as FQNEAQ (reference sequence). This CDR3 region has 15 residues. The junction had 11 bases not matched to a gene; V was cut back by 6 bases and J by 3 bases.

There are a few counts of this clone. The chain uses TRBV5-1 and TRBJ2-3; 10 bases are shared with TRBD1. The length of the CDR3 is 16 residues. V trimming: 4 bases; J trimming: 5 bases; junction bases outside the gene matches: 10. Germline V gene lookup returns CDR1 SGHRS and CDR2 YFSETQ. The CDR3 region has the DNA TGCGCCAGCAGCCCCAAGACAGGGGGCCTTAGAGATACGCAGTATTTT. Amino acids: CASSPKTGGLRDTQYF.

The chain uses TRBV9 and TRBJ1-2, with TRBD1 identical over 7 bases. V shed 0 bases and J 5 bases; nucleotides not matched to a gene: 7. The CDR3 is 15 residues long. Germline CDR1 is SGDLS and CDR2 is YYNGEE. The CDR3 bases are TGTGCCAGCAGCGTAGTAGGGGACAGTATATATGGCTACACCTTC. Translated, it gives CASSVVGDSIYGYTF.

This clone is judged large (0.1 to 1%). J is TRBJ2-1 and V is TRBV28; TRBD1 aligns across 8 bases. The CDR3 is made up of 13 amino acids. The junction had 7 bases not matched to a gene; V was cut back by 10 bases and J by 5 bases. Germline CDR1 reads MDHEN; CDR2 reads SYDVKM. The CDR3 protein is CATSGQVDNEQFF. CDR3 nucleotides: TGTGCCACGTCGGGACAGGTGGACAATGAGCAGTTCTTC.

This chain joins TRBV11-1 and TRBJ2-3, with 10 bases that match TRBD1. The CDR3 runs to 15 residues. Germline V gene sequence: CDR1 SGHAT, CDR2 FQDESV (reference sequence). V trimming: 5 bases; J trimming: 4 bases; junction bases outside the gene matches: 6. The CDR3 protein is CASSRGQGFADTQYF. The CDR3 DNA reads TGTGCCAGCAGCCGGGGACAGGGGTTTGCAGATACGCAGTATTTT.

To note about this clone: One end of the junction does not line up with germline, which may come from a read error. The chain uses TRBV7-9 and TRBJ1-1; D might be TRBD1 (6 bases). Germline assignment: CDR1 SEHNR and CDR2 FQNEAQ (reference sequence). The CDR3 has 15 residues. The CDR3: CASSPSGAQNTEAFF. CDR3 in DNA: TGCGCCAGCAGCCCTTCAGGGGCTCAGAACACTGAAGCTTTCTTT. The variable domain in full, completed from reference TRBV7-9 and TRBJ1-1, reads DTGVSQNPRHKITKRGQNVTFRCDPISEHNRLYWYRQTLGQGPEFLTYFQNEAQLEKSRLLSDRFSAERPKGSFSTLEIQRTEQGDSAMYLCASSPSGAQNTEAFFGQGTRLTVV.

Details on this clone: At one end the junction does not follow the germline gene, possibly because of a read error. This chain uses TRBV7-2 with TRBJ2-6, with 7 bases fitting TRBD1. The germline V gene encodes CDR1 SGHTA and CDR2 FQGNSA. This CDR3 has 18 residues. The CDR3 reads CASSLGGGSLSGANALTF. CDR3 DNA: TGTGCCAGCAGCTTAGGAGGGGGCAGTCTCTCTGGGGCCAACGCCCTGACTTTC.

The count of this clone is one. V gene TRBV29-1 combines with J gene TRBJ1-3; a possible D gene is TRBD1 (6 bases). CDR1 is SQVTM and CDR2 is ANQGSEA in the germline V gene. This CDR3 is 13 amino acids long. Trimming removed 4 bases at V and 4 bases at J, with 11 bases between. This CDR3 is CSVGGQRGNTIYF. In DNA, the CDR3 is TGCAGCGTTGGGGGACAACGGGGAAACACCATATATTTT.

The count of this clone is one. The CDR3: CASSPGTSGGYQETQYF. Written as DNA, the CDR3 is TGTGCCAGCAGCCCCGGGACTAGCGGGGGATACCAAGAGACCCAGTACTTC. The V and J genes are TRBV7-6 and TRBJ2-5; 14 bases align to TRBD2. The CDR3 has 17 amino acids. Germline V lookup: CDR1 SGHVS, CDR2 FNYEAQ. The junction had 5 bases not matched to a gene; V was cut back by 5 bases and J by 0 bases. Using reference TRBV7-6 and TRBJ2-5 for the parts outside the CDR3, the full variable domain is GAGVSQSPRYKVTKRGQDVALRCDPISGHVSLYWYRQALGQGPEFLTYFNYEAQQDKSGLPNDRFSAERPEGSISTLTIQRTEQRDSAMYRCASSPGTSGGYQETQYFGPGTRLLVL.

The chain carries TRBV28 and TRBJ1-1; D is unclear. V lost 2 bases and J 1 base, leaving 11 bases between the germline ends. Germline CDR1 MDHEN, CDR2 SYDVKM. The CDR3 covers 15 residues. This CDR3 reads CASSLVSGRNTEAFF. For the CDR3, the DNA is TGTGCCAGCAGTTTAGTGAGCGGGAGGAACACTGAAGCTTTCTTT.

Remarks on this clone: One junction end does not reproduce the germline sequence, and a read error may be involved. The sample contains more than one DNA sequence encoding this CDR3. V usage is TRBV18 and J usage is TRBJ1-6; 7 bases align to TRBD1. Germline assignment: CDR1 KGHSH and CDR2 LQKENI. The CDR3 contains 17 residues. The chain's CDR3 is CASSPEKGAKYNSPLHF. The CDR3 nucleotides read TGTGCCAGCTCACCCGAAAAGGGGGCAAAGTATAATTCCCCCCTCCACTTT.

The chain recombines TRBV7-8 with TRBJ2-3; the D gene is possibly TRBD2 (5 bases). CDR3 length: 13 amino acids. Germline CDR1 reads SGHVS; CDR2 reads FQNEAQ. The V gene lost 2 bases and the J gene lost 10 bases, with 13 bases spanning the gap. The CDR3: CASSLTGLEAQYF. Here the CDR3 DNA reads TGTGCCAGCAGCTTAACGGGGTTGGAGGCGCAGTATTTT.

The chain couples TRBV7-9 to TRBJ2-1; 12 positions match TRBD2. From germline, CDR1 is SEHNR and CDR2 FQNEAQ (reference sequence). Trimming at V came to 5 bases and at J to 3 bases, leaving 5 bases not matched to a gene. The CDR3 consists of 16 residues. The chain's CDR3 is CASSGGLAGLYNEQFF. DNA of the CDR3: TGTGCCAGCAGCGGGGGACTAGCGGGCCTCTACAATGAGCAGTTCTTC. Supplemented by reference TRBV7-9 and TRBJ2-1, the full variable domain reads DTGVSQNPRHKITKRGQNVTFRCDPISEHNRLYWYRQTLGQGPEFLTYFQNEAQLEKSRLLSDRFSAERPKGSFSTLEIQRTEQGDSAMYLCASSGGLAGLYNEQFFGPGTRLTVL.

The chain employs TRBV2 and TRBJ1-2; D might be TRBD1 (5 bases). Germline CDR1 and CDR2: SNHLY and FYNNEI. The V and J ends lost 3 bases and 4 bases respectively, with 15 bases between them. The CDR3 sequence is 15 residues long. For the CDR3, the DNA is TGTGCCAGCAGTGACCCCACCCAGGGAAGCTATGGCTACACCTTC. It translates to CASSDPTQGSYGYTF.

This sequence joins TRBV4-3 and TRBJ2-1, with a possible D match to TRBD1 (6 bases). Between the trimmed V and J ends, which lost 1 base and 4 bases, there was a span of 8 bases. The CDR3 has 14 amino acids. The germline V gene has CDR1 LGHNA and CDR2 YSLEER. CDR3 region: CASSQGGHYNEQFF. The CDR3 DNA sequence: TGCGCCAGCAGCCAAGGGGGACATTACAATGAGCAGTTCTTC.

The V and J genes are TRBV28 and TRBJ1-5; no clear D. V was cut by 5 bases and J by 0 bases, with 11 bases left in between. The CDR3 is made up of 15 amino acids. Germline V gene sequence: CDR1 MDHEN, CDR2 SYDVKM. CDR3 bases: TGTGCCAGCAGTCTAACGGGTAATAGCAATCAGCCCCAGCATTTT. Its translation is CASSLTGNSNQPQHF.

The genes are TRBV7-8 and TRBJ1-6, with D unresolved. The V and J ends lost 6 bases and 9 bases respectively, with 21 bases between them. The germline V gene has CDR1 SGHVS and CDR2 FQNEAQ. This CDR3 has 16 amino acids. This chain's CDR3 is CASSLSGLISRSPLHF. DNA for the CDR3: TGTGCCAGCAGTCTGTCCGGACTGATTTCCCGTTCACCCCTCCACTTT.

This chain joins TRBV27 and TRBJ1-2; D gene ambiguous. CDR1 MNHEY and CDR2 SMNVEV come from the germline V gene (reference sequence). CDR3 length: 14 amino acids. Deletions cut 2 bases from V and 5 bases from J, with 12 bases between. The CDR3 reads CASSLKVGRYGYTF. The CDR3 region has the DNA TGTGCCAGCAGTTTAAAAGTAGGGAGGTATGGCTACACCTTC.

This chain joins TRBV7-6 and TRBJ2-2; D remains unclear. Germline V gives CDR1 SGHVS, CDR2 FNYEAQ. The CDR3 runs to 13 residues. Trimming stripped 4 bases from V and 3 bases from J, with 6 bases between. CDR3 coding DNA: TGTGCCAGCAGCTCCGTATACACCGGGGAGCTGTTTTTT. This gives the protein CASSSVYTGELFF.

This sequence joins TRBV19 and TRBJ2-1; 12 nucleotides align to TRBD2. Trimming took 9 bases from V and 0 from J; bases not matched to a gene: 3. Germline lookup yields CDR1 LNHDA and CDR2 SQIVND (reference sequence). CDR3 length equals 15 residues. The CDR3 loop is CASTTSGSSYNEQFF. The CDR3 region has the DNA TGTGCCAGCACGACTAGCGGGAGCTCCTACAATGAGCAGTTCTTC.

In DNA form, the CDR3 reads TGTGCCAGCAGTCCCCTGGGACAGGGAGTCTATGGCTACACCTTC. Its translation is CASSPLGQGVYGYTF. V usage is TRBV7-9 and J usage is TRBJ1-2, with 9 bases matching TRBD1. Trimming removed 6 bases from V and 4 bases from J; junction bases left unmatched: 9. Germline values: CDR1 SEHNR, CDR2 FQNEAQ (reference sequence). The CDR3 runs to 15 residues. The variable domain in full, with the rest retrieved from reference TRBV7-9 and TRBJ1-2, is DTGVSQNPRHKITKRGQNVTFRCDPISEHNRLYWYRQTLGQGPEFLTYFQNEAQLEKSRLLSDRFSAERPKGSFSTLEIQRTEQGDSAMYLCASSPLGQGVYGYTFGSGTRLTVV.

This clone was recorded only once. The chain carries TRBV6-6 and TRBJ2-5, with 11 bases identical to TRBD2. From germline, CDR1 is MNHNY and CDR2 SVGAGI (reference sequence). The CDR3 covers 15 residues. The V segment lost 5 bases and the J segment 5 bases; nucleotides outside the gene matches: 7. CDR3 protein: CASSPSSGGWETQYF. CDR3 nucleotides: TGTGCCAGCAGTCCCTCTAGCGGGGGGTGGGAGACCCAGTACTTC.

This chain connects TRBV4-3 to TRBJ2-1; 7 positions match TRBD1. Per germline, CDR1 LGHNA and CDR2 YSLEER. The CDR3 consists of 16 residues. V gave up 0 bases and J gave up 3 bases; unmatched junction bases: 5. CDR3 loop: CASSQELGQYYNEQFF. The DNA for the CDR3 is TGCGCCAGCAGCCAAGAATTGGGACAGTACTACAATGAGCAGTTCTTC.

This clone was found once. The chain couples TRBV4-3 to TRBJ2-1; TRBD2 aligns across 13 bases. V gave up 1 base and J gave up 9 bases; unmatched junction bases: 3. CDR1 is LGHNA, CDR2 YSLEER, per germline. This CDR3 spans 15 amino acids. This CDR3 is CASSQGTSGRFEQFF. The CDR3 DNA reads as TGCGCCAGCAGCCAAGGGACTAGCGGGAGATTTGAGCAGTTCTTC.

This clone was picked up one time. The genes are TRBV9 and TRBJ2-3, with a weak D call TRBD1 (6 bases). Germline CDR1 is SGDLS and CDR2 is YYNGEE. The CDR3 runs 15 residues. The germline V and J ends were trimmed by 4 bases and 6 bases, with 18 bases remaining between them. This CDR3 reads CASSPGQWSADTQYF. CDR3 bases: TGTGCCAGCAGCCCCGGACAGTGGTCGGCGGATACGCAGTATTTT.